The entry below gives a single T cell receptor beta chain sequence along with its context. Its antigen is unidentified. Sequencing was performed with immunoSEQ multiplex PCR; in TCRdb, only in-frame clones are kept and a portion is missing. The data show 150,000 to 200,000 clones, about 89% seen once. Germline V gives CDR1 SGHAT, CDR2 FQNNGV. CDR3 length equals 15 residues. V was cut by 4 bases and J by 4 bases, with 14 bases left in between. This entry belongs to a study of T cell responses to AZD1222 COVID-19 vaccine. Overall study findings and caveats: Repertoire sampling occurred only after the peak T cell response. Unmutated variant regions are reportedly targeted by nearly half of spike-specific TCRs.

The chain carries TRBV11-2 and TRBJ1-3, with no clear D. This TCR was sampled from an adult who received the AZD1222 COVID-19 vaccine. The input for sequencing was peripheral blood, taken 28 days after the second AZD1222 dose. The CDR3 DNA is TGTGCCAGCAGCTCCGCGCGAGGATGGGGAAACACCATATATTTT. This codes for CASSSARGWGNTIYF.